The clone carrying this TCR beta chain was recorded a few times. Each CDR3 protein is one row after TCRdb ran MiXCR on the 5' RACE reads. The sample records under 200,000 distinct CDR3 sequences, approximately 10% being singletons. This record comes from a study of T-cell memory formation after mild COVID-19. The germline V gene encodes CDR1 MGHRA and CDR2 YSYEKL. The CDR3 has 15 residues. Unmatched junction bases numbered 6, after V lost 1 base and J lost 5 bases. The chain links TRBV4-1 to TRBJ2-3; 7 bases agree with TRBD1. Sequences were obtained from PBMCs or a T cell subset sorted from them (not recorded which). This sequence was found in a man in his late teens or twenties who had mild COVID-19 (a few samples of this study predate the infection). Cell type and time point are not known. The CDR3 sequence is CASSQGSNRGDTQYF. The CDR3 bases are TGCGCCAGCAGCCAAGGGTCCAACAGGGGAGATACGCAGTATTTT.